This paragraph covers one TCR beta chain sequence. The table came from immunoSEQ multiplex PCR; TCRdb's copy has only in-frame clones and leaves some out. The table shows about 60,000 clones, with 86% occurring only once. This sample is part of a study of OX40 agonist ivuxolimab in advanced cancers. Turning to the study itself: Patients got intravenous ivuxolimab at 0.01 to 10 mg/kg every 2 weeks.

The TCR was taken from an adult with an advanced solid tumor such as melanoma, head and neck, liver or kidney cancer. The source was CD4+ or CD8+ T cells sorted from blood, collected in a trial of the OX40 agonist ivuxolimab.

In DNA form, the CDR3 reads TGTGCCAGCAGCCCCCCTACCGGGACAGCAAATCAGCCCCAGCATTTT. Translation: CASSPPTGTANQPQHF. This rearrangement joins TRBV28 to TRBJ1-5; TRBD1 matches 7 bases. The V and J ends lost 6 bases and 4 bases, in that order; junction bases with no gene match: 12. The CDR3 runs to 16 residues. CDR1 is MDHEN, CDR2 SYDVKM, per germline.